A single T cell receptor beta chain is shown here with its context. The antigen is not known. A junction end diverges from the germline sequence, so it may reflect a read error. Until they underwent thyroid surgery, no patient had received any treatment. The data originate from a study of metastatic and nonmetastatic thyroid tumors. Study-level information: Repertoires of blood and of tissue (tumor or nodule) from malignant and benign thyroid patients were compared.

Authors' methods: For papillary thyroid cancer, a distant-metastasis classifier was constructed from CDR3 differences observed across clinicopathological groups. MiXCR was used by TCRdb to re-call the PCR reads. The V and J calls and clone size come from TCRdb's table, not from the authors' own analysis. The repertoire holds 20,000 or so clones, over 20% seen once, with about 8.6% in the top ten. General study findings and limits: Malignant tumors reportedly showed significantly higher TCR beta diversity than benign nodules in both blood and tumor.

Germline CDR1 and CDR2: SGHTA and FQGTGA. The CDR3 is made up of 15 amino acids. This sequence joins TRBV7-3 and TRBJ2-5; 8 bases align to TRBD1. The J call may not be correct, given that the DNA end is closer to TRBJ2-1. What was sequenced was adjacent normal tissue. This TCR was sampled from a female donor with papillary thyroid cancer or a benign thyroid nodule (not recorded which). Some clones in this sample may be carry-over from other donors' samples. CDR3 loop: CASISLGQGVIEQFF. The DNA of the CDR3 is TGTGCAAGCATCTCCCTTGGACAGGGTGTAATTGAGCAGTTCTTC.